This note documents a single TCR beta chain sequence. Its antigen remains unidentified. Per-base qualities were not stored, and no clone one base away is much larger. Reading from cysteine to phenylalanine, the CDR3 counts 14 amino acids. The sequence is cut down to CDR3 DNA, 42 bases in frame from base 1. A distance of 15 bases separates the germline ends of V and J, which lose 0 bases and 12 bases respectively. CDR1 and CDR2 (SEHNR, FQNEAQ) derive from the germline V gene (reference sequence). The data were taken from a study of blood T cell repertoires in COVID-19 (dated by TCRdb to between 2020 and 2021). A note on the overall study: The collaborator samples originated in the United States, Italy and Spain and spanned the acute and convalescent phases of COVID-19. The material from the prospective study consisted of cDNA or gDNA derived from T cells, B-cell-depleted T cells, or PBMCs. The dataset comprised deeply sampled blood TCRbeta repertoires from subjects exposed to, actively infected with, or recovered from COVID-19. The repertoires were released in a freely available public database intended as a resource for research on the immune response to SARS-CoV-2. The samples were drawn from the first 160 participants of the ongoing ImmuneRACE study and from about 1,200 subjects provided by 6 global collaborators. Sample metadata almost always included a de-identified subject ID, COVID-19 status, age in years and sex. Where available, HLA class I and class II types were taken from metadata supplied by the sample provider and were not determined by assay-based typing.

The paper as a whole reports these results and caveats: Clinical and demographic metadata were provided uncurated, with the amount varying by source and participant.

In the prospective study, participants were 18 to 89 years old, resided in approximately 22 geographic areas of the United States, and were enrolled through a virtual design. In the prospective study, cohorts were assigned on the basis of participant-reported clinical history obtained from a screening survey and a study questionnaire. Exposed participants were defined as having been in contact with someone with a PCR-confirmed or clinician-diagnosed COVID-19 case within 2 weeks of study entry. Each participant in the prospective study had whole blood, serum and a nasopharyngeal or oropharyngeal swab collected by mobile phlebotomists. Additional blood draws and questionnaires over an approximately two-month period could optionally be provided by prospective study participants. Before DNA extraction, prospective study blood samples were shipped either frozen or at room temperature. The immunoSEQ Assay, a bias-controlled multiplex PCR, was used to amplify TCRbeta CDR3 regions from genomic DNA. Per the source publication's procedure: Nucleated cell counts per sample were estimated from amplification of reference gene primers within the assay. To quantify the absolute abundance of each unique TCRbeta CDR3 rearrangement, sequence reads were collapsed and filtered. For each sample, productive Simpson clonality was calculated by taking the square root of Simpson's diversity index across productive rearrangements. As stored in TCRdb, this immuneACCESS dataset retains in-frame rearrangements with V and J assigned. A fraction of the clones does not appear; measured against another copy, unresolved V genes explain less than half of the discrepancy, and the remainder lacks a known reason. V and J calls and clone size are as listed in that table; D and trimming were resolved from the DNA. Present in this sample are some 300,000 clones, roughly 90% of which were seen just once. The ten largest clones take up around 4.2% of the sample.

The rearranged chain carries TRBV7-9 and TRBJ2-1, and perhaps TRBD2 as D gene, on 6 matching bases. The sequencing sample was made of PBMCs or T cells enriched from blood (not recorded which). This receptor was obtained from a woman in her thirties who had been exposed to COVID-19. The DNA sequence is TGTGCCAGCAGCTTAGCTGGCGCCCCCGGGGGGCAGTTCTTC. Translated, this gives CASSLAGAPGGQFF.